This T cell receptor beta chain was profiled in a study of response to subunit inactivated influenza vaccine. Study-wide results and limits: Authors suggested seasonal influenza vaccinations each recruit few new T cells.

The CDR3 totals 14 residues. Germline V gene data show CDR1 as DFQATT and CDR2 as SNEGSKA (reference sequence). Trimming took off 3 bases at V and 5 bases at J, with 16 bases between the two ends. TCRdb itself ran the RT-PCR reads through MiXCR, one entry per CDR3 protein. The sample contains about 520,000 distinct CDR3 sequences, approximately 10% of which appear only once. This clonotype has a handful of counts. No antigen is known for it. The receptor was derived from a man aged 45-65 years who received an inactivated influenza vaccine. This chain joins TRBV20-1 and TRBJ1-2, with a weak D call TRBD1 (6 bases). The sample here was PBMCs from blood, taken roughly 45 days after vaccination. The CDR3 here is CSASRNRVEYGYTF. DNA for the CDR3: TGCAGTGCTAGCCGGAACAGGGTGGAGTATGGCTACACCTTC.